The subject of this entry is one T cell receptor (beta chain). Its antigen is not identified. These data are taken from a study of long-term antiretroviral therapy in people with HIV. Version v3.0 of the immunoSEQ assay was performed at survey level. Per sample, sequencing targeted about 35,000-55,000 T-cell genomes. The protocol was immunoSEQ multiplex PCR, while the TCRdb copy is restricted to in-frame clones and leaves out a portion. The sample has about 25,000 clones, 65% to 80% seen once. Study-level points and caveats: It was not possible to obtain data on ART adherence, viral resistance or therapy changes.

Specimens held about 0.95-10 million cryopreserved PBMC prior to DNA extraction. The CDR3 sequence is 13 residues long. Looked up from germline, CDR1 is SGHTA and CDR2 is FQGNSA. Between the trimmed V and J ends, which lost 0 bases and 8 bases, there was a span of 10 bases. The chain couples TRBV7-2 to TRBJ1-2, with no clear D. The TCR sequence derives from a middle-aged woman with HIV. The source material was unsorted PBMCs, sampled 1.2 years after starting antiretroviral therapy. This CDR3 is CASSLAVTWGYTF. The CDR3 region has the DNA TGTGCCAGCAGCTTAGCTGTAACTTGGGGCTACACCTTC.